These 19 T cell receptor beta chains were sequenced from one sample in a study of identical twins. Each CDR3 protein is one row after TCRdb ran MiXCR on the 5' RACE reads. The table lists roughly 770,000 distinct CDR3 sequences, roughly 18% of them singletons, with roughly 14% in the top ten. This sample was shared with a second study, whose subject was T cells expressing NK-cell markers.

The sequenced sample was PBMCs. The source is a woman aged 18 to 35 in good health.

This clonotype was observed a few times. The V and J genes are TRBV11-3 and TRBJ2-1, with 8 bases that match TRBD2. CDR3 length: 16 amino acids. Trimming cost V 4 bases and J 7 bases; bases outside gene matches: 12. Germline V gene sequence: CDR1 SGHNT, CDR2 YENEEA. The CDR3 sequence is CASSSISGGIINEQFF. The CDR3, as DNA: TGTGCCAGCAGCTCCATCAGCGGGGGTATAATAAATGAGCAGTTCTTC.

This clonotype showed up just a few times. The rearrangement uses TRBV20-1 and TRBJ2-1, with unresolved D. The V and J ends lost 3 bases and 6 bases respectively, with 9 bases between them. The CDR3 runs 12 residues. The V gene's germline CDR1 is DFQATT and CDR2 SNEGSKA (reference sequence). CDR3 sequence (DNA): TGCAGTGCTAGGGCCGTCTCCAATGAGCAGTTCTTC. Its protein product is CSARAVSNEQFF.

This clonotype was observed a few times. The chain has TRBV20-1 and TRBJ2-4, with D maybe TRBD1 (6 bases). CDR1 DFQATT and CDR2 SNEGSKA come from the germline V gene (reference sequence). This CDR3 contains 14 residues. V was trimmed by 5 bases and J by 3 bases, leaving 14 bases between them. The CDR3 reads CSASFPGDKNIQYF. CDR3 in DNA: TGCAGTGCTTCCTTCCCAGGGGACAAAAACATTCAGTACTTC.

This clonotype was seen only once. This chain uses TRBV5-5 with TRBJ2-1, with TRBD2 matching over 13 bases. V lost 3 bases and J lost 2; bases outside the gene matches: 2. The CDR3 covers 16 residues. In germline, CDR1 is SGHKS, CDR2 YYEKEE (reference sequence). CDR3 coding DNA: TGTGCCAGCAGCTGGACTAGCGGGAGTGCCTACAATGAGCAGTTCTTC. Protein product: CASSWTSGSAYNEQFF.

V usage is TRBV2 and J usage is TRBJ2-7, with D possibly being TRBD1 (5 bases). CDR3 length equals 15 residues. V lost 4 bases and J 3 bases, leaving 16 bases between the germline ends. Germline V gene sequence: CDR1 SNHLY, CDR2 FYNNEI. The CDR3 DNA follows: TGTGCCAGCAGTGGAGAGACAGACGCCTTCTACGAGCAGTACTTC. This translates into CASSGETDAFYEQYF.

In nucleotides, the CDR3 is TGTGCCAGCAGTCTCAGGGGACTCGGGGAGCTGTTTTTT. It is translated as CASSLRGLGELFF. The chain carries TRBV12-3 or TRBV12-4 and TRBJ2-2; D is perhaps TRBD1 or TRBD2 (6 bases each). V was shortened by 5 bases and J by 7 bases, with 11 bases between the two germline ends. The CDR3 consists of 13 residues.

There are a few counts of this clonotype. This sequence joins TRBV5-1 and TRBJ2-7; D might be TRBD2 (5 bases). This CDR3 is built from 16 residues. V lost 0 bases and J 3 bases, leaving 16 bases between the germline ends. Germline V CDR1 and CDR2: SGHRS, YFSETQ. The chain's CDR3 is CASSLGGSGLGYEQYF. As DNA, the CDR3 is TGCGCCAGCAGCTTGGGAGGCTCGGGATTGGGCTACGAGCAGTACTTC.

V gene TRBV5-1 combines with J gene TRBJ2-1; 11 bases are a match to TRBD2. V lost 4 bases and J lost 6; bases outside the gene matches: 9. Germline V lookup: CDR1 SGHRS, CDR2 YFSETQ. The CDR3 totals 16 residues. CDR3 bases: TGCGCCAGCAGCCTCCCTGGGCTAGCGGGGGGCAATGAGCAGTTCTTC. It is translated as CASSLPGLAGGNEQFF.

The CDR3 DNA follows: TGCGCCAGCAGCTTGGCGGACAGGCTGGGTGAAAAACTGTTTTTT. The encoded protein is CASSLADRLGEKLFF. J is TRBJ1-4 and V is TRBV5-1; 7 nucleotides agree with TRBD1. The germline gives CDR1 SGHRS, CDR2 YFSETQ. The CDR3 is 15 residues long. V was pared by 0 bases and J by 7 bases, with 6 bases of the junction left unmatched.

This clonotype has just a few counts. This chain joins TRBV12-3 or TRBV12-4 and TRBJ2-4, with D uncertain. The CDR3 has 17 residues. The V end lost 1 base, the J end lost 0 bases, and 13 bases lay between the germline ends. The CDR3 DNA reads TGTGCCAGCAGTTTAGTCCGACATAACCTAGCCAAAAACATTCAGTACTTC. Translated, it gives CASSLVRHNLAKNIQYF.

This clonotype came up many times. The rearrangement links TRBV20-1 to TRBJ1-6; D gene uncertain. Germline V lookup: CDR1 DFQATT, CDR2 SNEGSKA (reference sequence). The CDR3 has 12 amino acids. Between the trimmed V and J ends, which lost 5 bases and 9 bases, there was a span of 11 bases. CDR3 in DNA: TGCAGTGCTTTCGGGGTGGGTTCACCCCTCCACTTT. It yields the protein CSAFGVGSPLHF.

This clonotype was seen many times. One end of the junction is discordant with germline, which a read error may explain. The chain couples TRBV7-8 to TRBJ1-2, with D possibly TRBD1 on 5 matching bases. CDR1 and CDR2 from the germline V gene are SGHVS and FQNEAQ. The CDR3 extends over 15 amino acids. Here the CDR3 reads CASSLTLGGDYGYTF. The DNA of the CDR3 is TGTGCCAGCAGCTTAACCTTAGGAGGGGACTACGGCTACACCTTC.

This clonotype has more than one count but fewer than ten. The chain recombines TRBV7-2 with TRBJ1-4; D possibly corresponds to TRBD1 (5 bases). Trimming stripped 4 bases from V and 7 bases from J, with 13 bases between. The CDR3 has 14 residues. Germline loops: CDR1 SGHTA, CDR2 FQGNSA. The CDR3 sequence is CASSSRDGIEKLFF. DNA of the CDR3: TGTGCCAGCAGCTCCCGGGACGGAATTGAAAAACTGTTTTTT.

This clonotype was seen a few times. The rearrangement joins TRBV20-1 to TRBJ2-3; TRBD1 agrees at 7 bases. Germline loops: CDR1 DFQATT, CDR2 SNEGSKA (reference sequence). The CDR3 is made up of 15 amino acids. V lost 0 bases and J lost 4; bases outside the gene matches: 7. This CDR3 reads CSARDQGVGADTQYF. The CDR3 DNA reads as TGCAGTGCTAGAGATCAGGGGGTTGGGGCAGATACGCAGTATTTT.

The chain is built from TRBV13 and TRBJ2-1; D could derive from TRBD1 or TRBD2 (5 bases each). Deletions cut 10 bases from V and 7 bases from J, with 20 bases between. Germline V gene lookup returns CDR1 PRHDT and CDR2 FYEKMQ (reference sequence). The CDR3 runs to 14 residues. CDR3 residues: CAMSPGTDWNEQFF. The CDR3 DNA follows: TGTGCCATGAGCCCAGGGACGGACTGGAATGAGCAGTTCTTC. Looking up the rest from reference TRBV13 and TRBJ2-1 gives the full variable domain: AAGVIQSPRHLIKEKRETATLKCYPIPRHDTVYWYQQGPGQDPQFLISFYEKMQSDKGSIPDRFSAQQFSDYHSELNMSSLELGDSALYFCAMSPGTDWNEQFFGPGTRLTVL.

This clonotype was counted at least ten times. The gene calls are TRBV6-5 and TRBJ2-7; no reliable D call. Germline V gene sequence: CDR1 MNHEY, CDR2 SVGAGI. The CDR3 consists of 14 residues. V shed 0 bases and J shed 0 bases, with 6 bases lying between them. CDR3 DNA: TGTGCCAGCAGTTACTCGGCCAGCTCCTACGAGCAGTACTTC. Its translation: CASSYSASSYEQYF.

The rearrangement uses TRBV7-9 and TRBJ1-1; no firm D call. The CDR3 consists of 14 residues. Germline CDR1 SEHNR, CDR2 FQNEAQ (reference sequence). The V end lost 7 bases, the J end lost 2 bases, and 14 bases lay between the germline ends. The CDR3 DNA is TGTGCCAGCATCGACCCGGGAGCTAACACTGAAGCTTTCTTT. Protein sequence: CASIDPGANTEAFF.

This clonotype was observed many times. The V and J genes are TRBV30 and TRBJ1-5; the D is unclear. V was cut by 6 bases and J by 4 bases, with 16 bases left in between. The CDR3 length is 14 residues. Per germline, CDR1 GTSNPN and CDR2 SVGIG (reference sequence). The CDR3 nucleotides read TGTGCCTGCTCTGGGGTAGGGCAAAATCAGCCCCAGCATTTT. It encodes CACSGVGQNQPQHF.

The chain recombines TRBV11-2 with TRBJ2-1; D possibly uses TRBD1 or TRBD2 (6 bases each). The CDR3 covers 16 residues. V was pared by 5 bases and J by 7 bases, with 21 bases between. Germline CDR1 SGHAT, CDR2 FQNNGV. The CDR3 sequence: CASSPLRGQVLNEQFF. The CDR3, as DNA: TGTGCCAGCAGCCCCCTTCGGGGGCAGGTTTTAAATGAGCAGTTCTTC.